The rows below give T cell receptor beta chains drawn from one sample of a study of shared clonotypes between healthy human individuals. Assay: immunoSEQ multiplex PCR; the TCRdb copy retains only in-frame clones and omits some. The sample comprises 950,000 to 1,300,000 clones, roughly 75% of which are singletons, and approximately 1.5% rests with the top ten. The sample consisted of memory CD4+ T cells sorted from blood. The receptor set was obtained from a man aged 18 to 29 in good health. CDR3s include the opening cysteine and the closing phenylalanine or tryptophan. The D gene is left open where the match is weak. A clone size is listed for some rows: how often the clone was seen (once, few, many), or a class if it is expanded.

j_gene,v_gene,abundance,d_gene,CDR3nt,CDR3aa
TRBJ1-1,TRBV28,NA,NA,TGTGCCAGCAGACCTTTGGACCTGAACACTGAAGCTTTCTTT,CASRPLDLNTEAFF
TRBJ2-1,TRBV9,NA,TRBD2,TGTGCCAGCAGCGTAGTACCGGGGGGGCCTAATGAGCAGTTCTTC,CASSVVPGGPNEQFF
TRBJ2-3,TRBV28,NA,TRBD2,TGTGCCAGCAGTTTGGCAGAGGCCGGGGGGAAAGATACGCAGTATTTT,CASSLAEAGGKDTQYF
TRBJ2-1,TRBV27,NA,NA,TGTGCCAGCAGTTTGGAGGGGGGGGCCTACAATGAGCAGTTCTTC,CASSLEGGAYNEQFF
TRBJ1-6,TRBV7-2,few,NA,TGTGCCAGCAGCTTAACCGCAGGGGATAATTCACCCCTCCACTTT,CASSLTAGDNSPLHF
TRBJ2-1,TRBV2,NA,NA,TGTGCCAGCAGGTCCTACAATGAGCAGTTCTTC,CASRSYNEQFF
TRBJ1-6,TRBV7-2,NA,NA,TGTGCCAGCAGCCAACAGGGATTTAGCTCCTATAATTCACCCCTCCACTTT,CASSQQGFSSYNSPLHF
TRBJ2-3,TRBV11-3,NA,NA,TGTGCCAGCAGCTTAGTCGGGGGAGGACGGGAGTCGACAGATACGCAGTATTTT,CASSLVGGGRESTDTQYF
TRBJ2-6,TRBV30,NA,NA,TGTGCCTGGAGTCCCGGGAAGGTTAGCCTTTCTGGGGCCAACGTCCTGACTTTC,CAWSPGKVSLSGANVLTF
TRBJ1-1,TRBV28,once,NA,TGTGCCAGCAGTACAAGGGTGGGCACTGAAGCTTTCTTT,CASSTRVGTEAFF
TRBJ2-1,TRBV4-2,NA,TRBD2,TGTGCCAGCAGCCAAGATCCCCCAGCGGGAAGCTCCTACAATGAGCAGTTCTTC,CASSQDPPAGSSYNEQFF
TRBJ1-2,TRBV30,NA,NA,TGTGCCTGGAGTTCTACAGGGAAAGGGGGCTACACCTTC,CAWSSTGKGGYTF
TRBJ2-7,TRBV6-1,NA,NA,TGTGCCAGCAGTGAAGGGGGGTCCTCCTACGAGCAGTACTTC,CASSEGGSSYEQYF
TRBJ2-5,TRBV19,NA,NA,TGTGCCAGTAGTATAGGGCTGGGTCAAGAGACCCAGTACTTC,CASSIGLGQETQYF
TRBJ2-4,TRBV19,once,NA,TGTGCCAGTAGTCCCCTAGCGAAAGCCAAAAACATTCAGTACTTC,CASSPLAKAKNIQYF
TRBJ1-2,TRBV18,once,NA,TGTGCCAGCTCACCCAGCTCCGGGACTTATGGCTACACCTTC,CASSPSSGTYGYTF
TRBJ2-5,TRBV18,NA,NA,TGTGCCAGCTCACCACCGGCTAGAGAGACCCAGTACTTC,CASSPPARETQYF
TRBJ2-7,TRBV7-2,NA,NA,TGTGCCAGCAACCTCTGGGGACGTCGATATGTTTACGAGCAGTACTTC,CASNLWGRRYVYEQYF
TRBJ2-5,TRBV30,NA,NA,TGTGCCTGGAGTTTTGGGGCAGAGACCCAGTACTTC,CAWSFGAETQYF
TRBJ2-2,TRBV5-1,NA,TRBD2,TGCGCCAGCAGCTTGTCGCTAGCGGGAGGAGGCACCGGGGAGCTGTTTTTT,CASSLSLAGGGTGELFF
TRBJ2-6,TRBV5-1,NA,NA,TGCGCCAGCAGCTTTTCGAACTCTGGGGCCAACGTCCTGACTTTC,CASSFSNSGANVLTF
TRBJ2-4,TRBV5-4,NA,NA,TGTGCCAGCAGCTTGAATACAGACAAAAACATTCAGTACTTC,CASSLNTDKNIQYF
TRBJ1-3,TRBV5-5,NA,NA,TGTGCCAGCAGACCTAGCTCTGGAAACACCATATATTTT,CASRPSSGNTIYF
TRBJ2-7,TRBV9,few,NA,TGTGCCAGCAGAAGACCGGGGCCGGAACGGGACTACGAGCAGTACTTC,CASRRPGPERDYEQYF
TRBJ1-4,TRBV5-1,NA,NA,TGCGCCAGCAGCCCCGGCGGAAGCGCAACTAATGAAAAACTGTTTTTT,CASSPGGSATNEKLFF
TRBJ2-7,TRBV30,NA,NA,TGTGCCTGGAGTGTACAGAGGACAAAAAACGAGCAGTACTTC,CAWSVQRTKNEQYF
TRBJ2-1,TRBV28,NA,NA,TGTGCCAGCATTGAAGAGGGGCACAATGAGCAGTTCTTC,CASIEEGHNEQFF